This T cell receptor (beta chain) was sequenced in a study of PD-1 blockade in classical Hodgkin lymphoma. The table came from immunoSEQ multiplex PCR; TCRdb's copy has only in-frame clones and leaves some out. The sample contains over 25,000 clones, 85% to 95% of which appear only once. CDR1 and CDR2 (germline): GTSNPN, SVGIG (reference sequence). The V segment lost 3 bases and the J segment 6 bases; nucleotides outside the gene matches: 7. This CDR3 is built from 13 residues. Time point reported: newly diagnosed, previously untreated cHL patient sample. This receptor was obtained from a human donor with classical Hodgkin lymphoma. V gene TRBV30 combines with J gene TRBJ1-1, with 7 nucleotides matching TRBD1. The sequenced material came from peripheral blood mononuclear cells (PBMCs). The CDR3 bases are TGTGCCTGGAGGACAGGGACCAGACCTGAAGCTTTCTTT. Its protein product is CAWRTGTRPEAFF.